This T cell receptor (beta chain) was captured by sequencing in a study of blood T cell repertoires in COVID-19. Study at large: Spain, Italy and the United States supplied samples that represented acute and convalescent COVID-19. Nucleic acid was either cDNA or gDNA, and it came from T cells, B-cell-depleted T cells, or PBMCs.

The V segment lost 5 bases and the J segment 7 bases; nucleotides outside the gene matches: 4. This CDR3 contains 13 residues. Looked up from germline, CDR1 is SGHTA and CDR2 is FQGNSA. Clinical history as reported by participants underpinned cohort assignment. Authors' methods: Amplification with reference gene primers provided the estimates of nucleated cell counts. Method: immunoSEQ multiplex PCR; TCRdb's copy keeps in-frame clones and lacks some. For V, J and clone size, that table is used; D and trimming come from the DNA. The data hold under 500,000 clones, with nearly 90% observed a single time.

The sequenced sample consisted of PBMCs or T cells enriched from blood (not recorded which). The sequence derives from a woman under 30 with acute COVID-19. This chain uses TRBV7-2 with TRBJ2-4, with 8 bases fitting TRBD2. The CDR3 coding sequence is TGTGCCAGCAGCCCTCTAGCGGGTAACATTCAGTACTTC. Its protein is CASSPLAGNIQYF.